This T cell receptor (beta chain) was captured by sequencing in a study of vaccination effects on CD4 cells after COVID-19. Study information: Two doses of BNT162b2 or mRNA-1273 vaccine were administered to participants. Study-wide results and limits: Both infection-induced and vaccine-induced clones contracted markedly at late post-vaccination timepoints.

Prior to sequencing, the ViraFEST assay stimulated PBMC with viral peptide pools, which expanded the antigen-specific CD4+ T cells. Culture lasted 10 days before CD4+ T cell isolation. Peptides at about 10 ug/ml and IL-2 at 10 IU/ml were added to 1.5 million to 2 million PBMC per well. Cultures had half their medium replaced with IL-2 medium on days 3 and 7. Germline values: CDR1 SGDLS, CDR2 YYNGEE. Trimming took 0 bases from V and 0 from J; bases not matched to a gene: 4. This CDR3 has 16 amino acids. Of note for this clone: The target antigen is unknown.

TCRdb's table, derived via immunoSEQ multiplex PCR, lists solely in-frame clones and lacks some. This sample has around 83,000 clones; around four fifths occur once, and the top ten carry under 2%. Sequencing used CD4+ T cells from PBMCs cultured with HCoV-229E spike peptides, obtained before COVID-19 vaccination. The clonotype originates from a human donor who received a COVID-19 vaccine. The chain couples TRBV9 to TRBJ2-5; 8 bases are shared with TRBD2. The CDR3 sequence is CASSVASGGHQETQYF. The CDR3 bases are TGTGCCAGCAGCGTAGCCAGCGGGGGTCACCAAGAGACCCAGTACTTC. The full variable domain, its missing parts supplied by reference TRBV9 and TRBJ2-5, is DSGVTQTPKHLITATGQRVTLRCSPRSGDLSVYWYQQSLDQGLQFLIQYYNGEERAKGNILERFSAQQFPDLHSELNLSSLELGDSALYFCASSVASGGHQETQYFGPGTRLLVL.